These T cell receptor beta chains were read from a single sample in a study of regulatory T cells in long-lasting Graves disease. One entry per CDR3 protein, called by TCRdb with MiXCR from the multiplex PCR reads. The sample lists about 450,000 distinct CDR3 sequences; 20% to 30% were seen once. Source: peripheral blood mononuclear cells (PBMCs), taken when the disease was refractory, from a patient treated with antithyroid drugs. The receptors were sampled from a female donor with Graves disease. CDR3s include the opening cysteine and the closing phenylalanine or tryptophan. Fields, in order: CDR3 DNA, CDR3 protein, V gene, clone size, J gene, D gene. A D gene is named only where the DNA matches it firmly. The size entry is marked missing in some rows and otherwise reads once, few, many or a size class.

cdr3_nt: TGTGCCAGCAGTCTGACAGGGTCGGATCAGCCCCAGCATTTT; cdr3_aa: CASSLTGSDQPQHF; v_call: TRBV12-3/TRBV12-4; clone_size: many; j_call: TRBJ1-5; d_call: TRBD1
cdr3_nt: TGTGCCAGCACCTTAGCAGGGGGCGGAACCTCCTACGAGCAGTACTTC; cdr3_aa: CASTLAGGGTSYEQYF; v_call: TRBV5-6; clone_size: few; j_call: TRBJ2-7; d_call: TRBD1
cdr3_nt: TGTGCCAGCAGTCGACTAGCGGGAGCGGAGACCCAGTACTTC; cdr3_aa: CASSRLAGAETQYF; v_call: TRBV12-3/TRBV12-4; clone_size: many; j_call: TRBJ2-5; d_call: TRBD2
cdr3_nt: TGCAGTGCTAGAGGGGGGACAGGGGGAGCTTTCTTT; cdr3_aa: CSARGGTGGAFF; v_call: TRBV20-1; clone_size: -; j_call: TRBJ1-1; d_call: TRBD1
cdr3_nt: TGTGCCAGCAGTTCCTTTCGTGGGTCCGGTGAGACCCAGTACTTC; cdr3_aa: CASSSFRGSGETQYF; v_call: TRBV27; clone_size: many; j_call: TRBJ2-5; d_call: -
cdr3_nt: TGTGCCGCCAGGTTCGAACAGAACACTGAAGCTTTCTTT; cdr3_aa: CAARFEQNTEAFF; v_call: TRBV30; clone_size: many; j_call: TRBJ1-1; d_call: -
cdr3_nt: TGTGCCAGCAGCTTAAAGACTAGCGGGAGGGCTTTGGGCACCGGGGAGCTGTTTTTT; cdr3_aa: CASSLKTSGRALGTGELFF; v_call: TRBV7-2; clone_size: -; j_call: TRBJ2-2; d_call: TRBD2
cdr3_nt: TGTGCCAGCAGTTTATCCCCTAGCGGGGCCTACGAGCAGTACTTC; cdr3_aa: CASSLSPSGAYEQYF; v_call: TRBV27; clone_size: -; j_call: TRBJ2-7; d_call: TRBD2
cdr3_nt: TGTGCCAGTAGTATAAGCGGACAGGGGATCTACGAGCAGTACTTC; cdr3_aa: CASSISGQGIYEQYF; v_call: TRBV19; clone_size: -; j_call: TRBJ2-7; d_call: TRBD1
cdr3_nt: TGCGCCAGCACGTTCTCTGGGGCCAACGTCCTGACTTTC; cdr3_aa: CASTFSGANVLTF; v_call: TRBV5-1; clone_size: -; j_call: TRBJ2-6; d_call: -
cdr3_nt: TGCGCCAGCAGCTTGGACCCGGGGTACTCTGGAAACACCATATATTTT; cdr3_aa: CASSLDPGYSGNTIYF; v_call: TRBV5-1; clone_size: -; j_call: TRBJ1-3; d_call: -
cdr3_nt: TGCAGCGGTGGACAAGGGCAATCCTACGAGCAGTACTTC; cdr3_aa: CSGGQGQSYEQYF; v_call: TRBV29-1; clone_size: many; j_call: TRBJ2-7; d_call: -
cdr3_nt: TGTGCCAGCAGTGGGACCGGGACTAGCGGGTACGAGCAGTACTTC; cdr3_aa: CASSGTGTSGYEQYF; v_call: TRBV25-1; clone_size: -; j_call: TRBJ2-7; d_call: TRBD2
cdr3_nt: TGTGCCAGCGCAGTCTCGGACAGGGTGCGTGGGAGCGAGCAGTACTTC; cdr3_aa: CASAVSDRVRGSEQYF; v_call: TRBV6-1; clone_size: few; j_call: TRBJ2-7; d_call: TRBD1
cdr3_nt: TGTGCCAGCAGTTGGACCAGCTCTGGAAACACCATATATTTT; cdr3_aa: CASSWTSSGNTIYF; v_call: TRBV6-5; clone_size: -; j_call: TRBJ1-3; d_call: -
cdr3_nt: TGTGCCAGCAGTTACGTCACTTCTACCTACGAGCAGTACTTC; cdr3_aa: CASSYVTSTYEQYF; v_call: TRBV6-2/TRBV6-3; clone_size: many; j_call: TRBJ2-7; d_call: -
cdr3_nt: TGTGCCAGTAGTGAAGGGACAAGATTCTATGGCTACACCTTC; cdr3_aa: CASSEGTRFYGYTF; v_call: TRBV19; clone_size: few; j_call: TRBJ1-2; d_call: -
cdr3_nt: TGTGCCAGCAGTCGTCAGGGCTCTGGGGCCAACGTCCTGACTTTC; cdr3_aa: CASSRQGSGANVLTF; v_call: TRBV2; clone_size: many; j_call: TRBJ2-6; d_call: -
cdr3_nt: TGTGCCAGCAGCACGCGGACAGGCGGTGGAAACACCATATATTTT; cdr3_aa: CASSTRTGGGNTIYF; v_call: TRBV7-7; clone_size: -; j_call: TRBJ1-3; d_call: TRBD1
cdr3_nt: TGTGCCAGCAGTTCCCAGGGGGCTAACTATGGCTACACCTTC; cdr3_aa: CASSSQGANYGYTF; v_call: TRBV2; clone_size: many; j_call: TRBJ1-2; d_call: TRBD1
cdr3_nt: TGTGCCAGCAGCTTAAAAAGGACTAGCGGGGGTGAGCAGTACTTC; cdr3_aa: CASSLKRTSGGEQYF; v_call: TRBV7-2; clone_size: few; j_call: TRBJ2-7; d_call: TRBD2
cdr3_nt: TGCAGTGCTAGAGAACCTATGGGGACGGACAATCAGCCCCAGCATTTT; cdr3_aa: CSAREPMGTDNQPQHF; v_call: TRBV20-1; clone_size: -; j_call: TRBJ1-5; d_call: -
cdr3_nt: TGTGCCTGGAGTGCACCTCTCCAGATACATGAGACCCAGTACTTC; cdr3_aa: CAWSAPLQIHETQYF; v_call: TRBV30; clone_size: many; j_call: TRBJ2-5; d_call: -
cdr3_nt: TGTGCCAGCAGTGAAACGCTGGTCGCTGAAGCTTTCTTT; cdr3_aa: CASSETLVAEAFF; v_call: TRBV2; clone_size: many; j_call: TRBJ1-1; d_call: -
cdr3_nt: TGTGCCAGCAGTAATCAGGGCTACGAGCAGTACTTC; cdr3_aa: CASSNQGYEQYF; v_call: TRBV6-2/TRBV6-3; clone_size: many; j_call: TRBJ2-7; d_call: -
cdr3_nt: TGCAGTGCTAGAGGTCTTATCACCAGGGGGGAGAACACTGAAGCTTTCTTT; cdr3_aa: CSARGLITRGENTEAFF; v_call: TRBV20-1; clone_size: -; j_call: TRBJ1-1; d_call: TRBD1